The 32 T cell receptor beta chains listed next were all sequenced from one sample in a study of regulatory T cells in long-lasting Graves disease. Investigators prepared the TCR beta libraries by applying iRepertoire HTBI primers and Arm-PCR of CDR3 regions. TCRdb re-derived calls from the multiplex PCR reads in MiXCR, one entry per CDR3 protein. The table has around 450,000 distinct CDR3 sequences, approximately 16% seen once. Time point denoted: newly diagnosed GD, antithyroid drugs for less than 3 months. With RNA extracted from PBMCs as input, the TCR library was made. The same data also went into a second study, on T cells in Graves' hyperthyroidism and ophthalmopathy.

The specimen comprised peripheral blood mononuclear cells (PBMCs), sampled at new diagnosis, from a patient treated with antithyroid drugs. These receptors were taken from a woman aged 40 to 50 with Graves disease.

This clonotype was counted a few times. The genes are TRBV6-2 or TRBV6-3 and TRBJ2-7; 7 positions match TRBD2. The V and J ends lost 7 bases and 0 bases, in that order; junction bases with no gene match: 12. Per the germline V gene, CDR1 is MNHEY and CDR2 is SVGEGT. This CDR3 is built from 16 residues. CDR3 coding DNA: TGTGCCAGCACCGAATGGGGGGGATCAAGCTCCTACGAGCAGTACTTC. Translating gives CASTEWGGSSSYEQYF.

This clonotype was found many times. The gene calls are TRBV11-3 and TRBJ2-1; no definite D call. The CDR3 has 16 amino acids. Looked up from germline, CDR1 is SGHNT and CDR2 is YENEEA. The V end lost 3 bases, the J end lost 0 bases, and 12 bases lay between the germline ends. CDR3 nucleotides: TGTGCCAGCAGCTTGGGCTATAGAAGCTCCTACAATGAGCAGTTCTTC. This gives the protein CASSLGYRSSYNEQFF.

This clonotype was seen more than once but under ten times. The DNA for the CDR3 is TGCAGTGCTAGAGTTATCCAAGACAGGGCCCTGTTGAGCACTGAAGCTTTCTTT. Amino acids: CSARVIQDRALLSTEAFF. The chain has TRBV20-1 and TRBJ1-1; the match to TRBD1 covers 7 bases. With V trimmed by 1 base and J by 4 bases, 18 bases remained unmatched. The CDR3 has 18 amino acids. Germline-derived CDR1 and CDR2 are DFQATT and SNEGSKA (reference sequence).

This clonotype came up many times. The rearrangement joins TRBV24-1 to TRBJ1-2; perhaps TRBD1 as D (6 bases). The CDR3 has 11 amino acids. The germline V gene has CDR1 KGHDR and CDR2 SFDVKD. V lost 6 bases, J lost 5 bases, and 6 bases lay in between. CDR3 sequence: CATSRGYGYTF. In nucleotides, the CDR3 is TGTGCCACCAGTAGGGGGTATGGCTACACCTTC.

This clonotype was picked up many times. The rearrangement uses TRBV7-6 and TRBJ1-1; 7 nucleotides match TRBD1. CDR3 size: 16 residues. Germline V gene data show CDR1 as SGHVS and CDR2 as FNYEAQ. V trimming: 5 bases; J trimming: 1 base; junction bases outside the gene matches: 10. This chain's CDR3 is CASSTPGTVPNTEAFF. The CDR3, as DNA: TGTGCCAGCAGCACCCCAGGGACAGTTCCGAACACTGAAGCTTTCTTT.

This clonotype has a count of ten or more. This chain uses TRBV3-1 with TRBJ2-7; 11 positions agree with TRBD2. The CDR3 covers 15 residues. Germline V gene data show CDR1 as LGHDT and CDR2 as YNNKEL (reference sequence). V trimming: 2 bases; J trimming: 7 bases; junction bases outside the gene matches: 7. The CDR3 region is CASSQNLAGGGEQYF. Here the CDR3 DNA reads TGTGCCAGCAGCCAAAATCTAGCGGGAGGAGGGGAGCAGTACTTC.

In its sample, this clonotype was seen many times. This chain uses TRBV20-1 with TRBJ2-3; tentatively, D is TRBD1 or TRBD2 (5 bases each). The CDR3 has 14 amino acids. The V end lost 1 base, the J end lost 4 bases, and 12 bases lay between the germline ends. CDR1 and CDR2 (germline): DFQATT, SNEGSKA (reference sequence). CDR3 coding DNA: TGCAGTGCTAGAGTTGGGGCGGGCCCAGATACGCAGTATTTT. It specifies CSARVGAGPDTQYF.

Ten or more counts support this clonotype. The CDR3 DNA is TGTGCCTGGGAGGACGCCGACGAGCAGTACTTC. Its translation is CAWEDADEQYF. The rearrangement uses TRBV30 and TRBJ2-7; no firm D call. Germline V gene sequence: CDR1 GTSNPN, CDR2 SVGIG (reference sequence). V lost 5 bases, J lost 5 bases, and 10 bases lay in between. The CDR3 runs 11 residues.

This clonotype was detected once. The chain has TRBV29-1 and TRBJ2-5, with D possibly being TRBD2 (5 bases). Germline values: CDR1 SQVTM, CDR2 ANQGSEA. Trimming took 3 bases from V and 1 from J, leaving 9 bases between them. The CDR3 is 13 residues long. CDR3 nucleotides: TGCAGCGTTGAGCGCGGGCGCCAAGAGACCCAGTACTTC. Its translation: CSVERGRQETQYF.

This clonotype has at least ten counts. The chain joins TRBV6-2 or TRBV6-3 to TRBJ1-2, with TRBD1 matching 9 bases. V lost 7 bases, J lost 5 bases, and 11 bases stayed unmatched. The germline V gene has CDR1 MNHEY and CDR2 SVGEGT. CDR3 length equals 15 residues. CDR3 protein: CASTPGQGGVYGYTF. DNA for the CDR3: TGTGCCAGCACCCCGGGACAGGGAGGAGTGTATGGCTACACCTTC.

Comment on this clonotype: Given a far larger clone just one base away, this is likely a sequencing read error. The chain employs TRBV7-2 and TRBJ2-3; 11 bases align to TRBD2. The CDR3 loop spans 15 amino acids. The germline V gene encodes CDR1 SGHTA and CDR2 FQGNSA. V lost 8 bases to trimming and J lost 8 bases; unmatched junction nucleotides: 12. The chain's CDR3 is CASSLGTSGRVTQYF. The CDR3 DNA sequence: TGTGCCAGCTCACTCGGGACTAGCGGACGGGTTACGCAGTATTTT.

This clonotype occurred many times. The J gene is TRBJ1-1, the V gene TRBV29-1; TRBD1 matches at 10 bases. Trimming took 6 bases from V and 0 from J; bases not matched to a gene: 10. The CDR3 spans 16 residues. The germline V gene encodes CDR1 SQVTM and CDR2 ANQGSEA. DNA of the CDR3: TGCAGCGTACCGGGGAGACAGGGGGCCTTGAACACTGAAGCTTTCTTT. Its translation: CSVPGRQGALNTEAFF.

The rearrangement links TRBV6-1 to TRBJ1-5; unclear D gene. Germline CDR1 is MNHNS and CDR2 is SASEGT. The CDR3 is made up of 15 amino acids. Trimming pared 6 bases from V and 0 bases from J, leaving 12 bases between. As DNA, the CDR3 is TGTGCCAGCAGCCACGCGGAGTATAGCAATCAGCCCCAGCATTTT. Encoded protein: CASSHAEYSNQPQHF.

The chain is built from TRBV20-1 and TRBJ2-2; 16 positions agree with TRBD2. The CDR3 contains 17 residues. Germline values: CDR1 DFQATT, CDR2 SNEGSKA (reference sequence). Here the CDR3 reads CSYSGTSGRANTGELFF. In DNA form, the CDR3 reads TGCAGCTACTCCGGGACTAGCGGGAGGGCCAACACCGGGGAGCTGTTTTTT.

This clonotype occurred many times. V gene TRBV28 combines with J gene TRBJ1-5; TRBD1 is a possible D gene (6 bases). Germline V gives CDR1 MDHEN, CDR2 SYDVKM. This CDR3 spans 15 amino acids. V lost 5 bases and J 2 bases, leaving 13 bases between the germline ends. For the CDR3, the DNA is TGTGCCAGCAGTAATCCAGGGGTTGGCAATCAGCCCCAGCATTTT. Translating gives CASSNPGVGNQPQHF.

This clonotype occurred many times. V and J are TRBV28 and TRBJ1-5, with 7 nucleotides matching TRBD1. This CDR3 spans 15 amino acids. With 2 bases clipped from V and 5 bases from J, the junction kept 6 bases outside the gene matches. Per germline, CDR1 MDHEN and CDR2 SYDVKM. The CDR3 is CASSLNRGSYQPQHF. As DNA, the CDR3 is TGTGCCAGCAGTTTAAACAGGGGTTCCTATCAGCCCCAGCATTTT.

This clonotype was counted at least ten times. The V gene is TRBV7-3, the J gene TRBJ2-1; D is unresolved. V was clipped by 5 bases and J by 5 bases, with 10 bases between them. The CDR3 is made up of 13 amino acids. Per germline, CDR1 SGHTA and CDR2 FQGTGA. In nucleotides, the CDR3 is TGTGCCAGCAGCGGTGGGTCTAACAATGAGCAGTTCTTC. Translation: CASSGGSNNEQFF. Variable domain in full (rest from reference TRBV7-3 and TRBJ2-1): GAGVSQTPSNKVTEKGKYVELRCDPISGHTALYWYRQSLGQGPEFLIYFQGTGAADDSGLPNDRFFAVRPEGSVSTLKIQRTERGDSAVYLCASSGGSNNEQFFGPGTRLTVL.

This clonotype was counted only a few times. The chain is built from TRBV4-1 and TRBJ2-1; 9 nucleotides match TRBD1. The CDR3 loop spans 15 amino acids. Trimming took 1 base from V and 7 from J; bases not matched to a gene: 5. Germline values: CDR1 MGHRA, CDR2 YSYEKL. As DNA, the CDR3 is TGCGCCAGCAGCCAAGCCGGGGACAGGGTTAATGAGCAGTTCTTC. Translating gives CASSQAGDRVNEQFF.

This clonotype showed up many times. The chain uses TRBV3-1 and TRBJ2-7, with TRBD2 identical over 7 bases. With 6 bases clipped from V and 7 bases from J, the junction kept 3 bases outside the gene matches. Germline values: CDR1 LGHDT, CDR2 YNNKEL (reference sequence). This CDR3 spans 11 amino acids. Here the CDR3 reads CASRQRDEQYF. CDR3 DNA sequence: TGTGCCAGCAGGCAGCGGGATGAGCAGTACTTC.

This clonotype was picked up many times. The V gene is TRBV6-5, the J gene TRBJ1-6; D unclear. The CDR3 extends over 13 amino acids. The germline gives CDR1 MNHEY, CDR2 SVGAGI. The germline V and J ends were trimmed by 0 bases and 12 bases, with 9 bases remaining between them. CDR3 residues: CASSYSYTQPLHF. CDR3 coding DNA: TGTGCCAGCAGTTACTCCTACACCCAACCCCTCCACTTT.

This chain uses TRBV19 with TRBJ1-4, with 9 bases matching TRBD1. Germline V gives CDR1 LNHDA, CDR2 SQIVND (reference sequence). CDR3 length: 14 amino acids. J lost 5 bases, V lost 7 bases, and 5 bases had no gene match. The CDR3, as DNA: TGTGCCAGTACCCCGGACAGGGGAAATGAAAAACTGTTTTTT. As protein: CASTPDRGNEKLFF.

The sample holds many counts of this clonotype. The J gene is TRBJ1-4, the V gene TRBV2; a weak D match, TRBD1 (5 bases). The CDR3 is 14 amino acids. V shed 1 base and J shed 8 bases, with 11 bases lying between them. The V gene's germline CDR1 is SNHLY and CDR2 FYNNEI. The CDR3, as DNA: TGTGCCAGCAGTGAAGGCCAGGGATACGAAAAACTGTTTTTT. Protein: CASSEGQGYEKLFF.

This clonotype came up many times. The chain has TRBV10-2 and TRBJ2-5, with a weak D call TRBD2 (5 bases). V lost 6 bases and J lost 2, with 16 bases in between. The CDR3 is 15 amino acids. Germline lookup yields CDR1 WSHSY and CDR2 SAAADI. CDR3 protein: CASRDSGILQETQYF. The DNA for the CDR3 is TGCGCCAGCAGAGATTCCGGGATCCTTCAAGAGACCCAGTACTTC.

The chain has TRBV7-2 and TRBJ2-5; 8 bases line up with TRBD2. Germline V gene lookup returns CDR1 SGHTA and CDR2 FQGNSA. Unmatched junction bases numbered 21, after V lost 5 bases and J lost 7 bases. CDR3 length equals 18 residues. The CDR3 DNA reads as TGTGCCAGCAGCCAGACCGGGGGGGCCGGGGGTGGGTTTGTGACCCAGTACTTC. Its translation: CASSQTGGAGGGFVTQYF.

This clonotype came up many times. The chain links TRBV11-1 to TRBJ2-6; TRBD1 matches 12 bases. This CDR3 spans 19 amino acids. Germline CDR1 and CDR2: SGHAT and FQDESV (reference sequence). The V and J ends lost 1 base and 0 bases, in that order; junction bases with no gene match: 4. CDR3 amino acids: CASSLGGTGGLSGANVLTF. The CDR3 DNA reads TGTGCCAGCAGCTTAGGGGGGACAGGGGGCCTCTCTGGGGCCAACGTCCTGACTTTC. The variable domain in full, with the rest retrieved from reference TRBV11-1 and TRBJ2-6, is EAEVAQSPRYKITEKSQAVAFWCDPISGHATLYWYRQILGQGPELLVQFQDESVVDDSQLPKDRFSAERLKGVDSTLKIQPAELGDSAMYLCASSLGGTGGLSGANVLTFGAGSRLTVL.

This clonotype was detected many times. The chain joins TRBV28 to TRBJ1-1, with D uncertain. CDR1 and CDR2 (germline): MDHEN, SYDVKM. The V end was cut by 5 bases, the J end by 5 bases, with 6 bases between. This CDR3 is built from 11 residues. CDR3 bases: TGTGCCAGCAGTAAGGAGACTGAAGCTTTCTTT. Its protein product is CASSKETEAFF.

The table lists this clonotype with many counts. This rearrangement joins TRBV3-1 to TRBJ2-2, with D possibly matching TRBD2 (6 bases). Germline CDR1 and CDR2: LGHDT and YNNKEL (reference sequence). V lost 5 bases and J lost 0, with 13 bases in between. The CDR3 is 16 residues long. The CDR3 sequence: CASSVLAGTNTGELFF. DNA of the CDR3: TGTGCCAGCAGCGTTCTGGCGGGAACGAACACCGGGGAGCTGTTTTTT.

The chain uses TRBV14 and TRBJ2-7; 10 nucleotides agree with TRBD1. Trimming removed 5 bases from V and 3 bases from J; junction bases left unmatched: 7. The V gene's germline CDR1 is SGHDN and CDR2 FVKESK. The CDR3 spans 15 residues. The CDR3 DNA reads as TGTGCCAGCAGCTTATACGGGACAGGGGTCTACGAGCAGTACTTC. Translated: CASSLYGTGVYEQYF.

The chain carries TRBV5-6 and TRBJ1-5; D remains ambiguous. Germline loops: CDR1 SGHDT, CDR2 YYEEEE. CDR3 length: 15 residues. The V end was cut by 2 bases, the J end by 0 bases, with 9 bases between. The CDR3 spells CASSFYSHSNQPQHF. CDR3 DNA sequence: TGTGCCAGCAGCTTCTACAGCCATAGCAATCAGCCCCAGCATTTT.

This clonotype was counted many times. The rearrangement links TRBV30 to TRBJ1-2; 10 bases are a match to TRBD1. CDR3 length equals 13 residues. The germline V gene has CDR1 GTSNPN and CDR2 SVGIG (reference sequence). V dropped 4 bases and J dropped 6; count of bases not matched to a gene: 5. The CDR3 DNA reads TGTGCCTGGACCGTAGGGACAGGGGATGGCTACACCTTC. This sequence encodes CAWTVGTGDGYTF.

This clonotype was seen only once. Germline and junction disagree at one end, which may indicate a read error. V is TRBV28 and J is TRBJ1-4, with 7 nucleotides matching TRBD1. The germline CDR1 and CDR2 sequences are MDHEN and SYDVKM. CDR3 length: 14 residues. CDR3 protein: CASRATGYEEKLSF. In DNA form, the CDR3 reads TGTGCCAGCAGGGCGACAGGGTATGAGGAAAAACTGTCTTTT.

There are many counts of this clonotype. The rearrangement links TRBV20-1 to TRBJ2-5, with 9 nucleotides matching TRBD1. The germline gives CDR1 DFQATT, CDR2 SNEGSKA (reference sequence). The V and J ends lost 4 bases and 1 base, in that order; junction bases with no gene match: 4. The CDR3 is made up of 14 amino acids. The CDR3 here is CSAIGQGLQETQYF. CDR3 sequence (DNA): TGCAGTGCTATCGGACAGGGGCTCCAAGAGACCCAGTACTTC.